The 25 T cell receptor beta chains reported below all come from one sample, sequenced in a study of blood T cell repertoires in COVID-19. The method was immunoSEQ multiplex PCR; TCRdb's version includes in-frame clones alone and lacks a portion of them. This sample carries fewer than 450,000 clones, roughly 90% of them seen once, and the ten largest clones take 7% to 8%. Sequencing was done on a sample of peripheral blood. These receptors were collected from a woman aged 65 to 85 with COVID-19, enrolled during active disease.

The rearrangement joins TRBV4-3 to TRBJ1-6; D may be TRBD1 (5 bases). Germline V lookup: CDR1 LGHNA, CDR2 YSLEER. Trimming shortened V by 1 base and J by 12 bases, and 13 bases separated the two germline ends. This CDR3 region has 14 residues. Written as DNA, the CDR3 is TGCGCCAGCAGCCAAGTATATCAGGGTAGACCCCTCCACTTT. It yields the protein CASSQVYQGRPLHF.

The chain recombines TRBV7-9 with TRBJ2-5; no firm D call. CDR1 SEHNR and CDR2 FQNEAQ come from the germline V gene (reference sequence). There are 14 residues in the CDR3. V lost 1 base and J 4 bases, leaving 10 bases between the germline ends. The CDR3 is CASSLGNGGETQYF. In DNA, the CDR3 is TGTGCCAGCAGCTTAGGTAACGGCGGAGAGACCCAGTACTTC.

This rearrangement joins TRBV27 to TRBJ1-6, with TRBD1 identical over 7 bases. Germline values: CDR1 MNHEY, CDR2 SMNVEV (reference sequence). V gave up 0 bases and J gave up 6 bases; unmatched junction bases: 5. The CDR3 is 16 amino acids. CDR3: CASSLSSGGVNSPLHF. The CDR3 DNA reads TGTGCCAGCAGTTTATCTTCAGGGGGTGTTAATTCACCCCTCCACTTT.

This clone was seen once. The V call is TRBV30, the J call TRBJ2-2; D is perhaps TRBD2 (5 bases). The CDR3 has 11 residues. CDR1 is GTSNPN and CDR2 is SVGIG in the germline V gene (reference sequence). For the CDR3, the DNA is TGTGCTCGGGATGGCGCCGGGGAGCTGTTTTTT. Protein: CARDGAGELFF.

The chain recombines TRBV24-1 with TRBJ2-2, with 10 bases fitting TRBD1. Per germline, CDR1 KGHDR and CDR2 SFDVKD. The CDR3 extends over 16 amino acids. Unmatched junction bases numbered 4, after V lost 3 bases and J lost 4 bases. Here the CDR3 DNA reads TGTGCCACCAGTGATCCGGGACAGGGGTCCACCGGGGAGCTGTTTTTT. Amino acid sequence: CATSDPGQGSTGELFF.

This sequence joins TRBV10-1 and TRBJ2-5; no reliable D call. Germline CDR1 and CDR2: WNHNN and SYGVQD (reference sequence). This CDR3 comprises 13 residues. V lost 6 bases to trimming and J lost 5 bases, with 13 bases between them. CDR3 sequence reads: CASSDERWETQYF. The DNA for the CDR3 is TGCGCCAGCAGCGATGAGCGATGGGAGACCCAGTACTTC.

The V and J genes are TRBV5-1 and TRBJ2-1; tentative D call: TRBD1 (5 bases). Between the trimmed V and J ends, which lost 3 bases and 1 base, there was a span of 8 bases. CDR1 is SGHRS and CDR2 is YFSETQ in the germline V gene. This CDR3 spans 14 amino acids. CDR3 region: CASSSTASYNEQFF. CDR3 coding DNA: TGCGCCAGCAGCTCGACAGCTTCCTACAATGAGCAGTTCTTC.

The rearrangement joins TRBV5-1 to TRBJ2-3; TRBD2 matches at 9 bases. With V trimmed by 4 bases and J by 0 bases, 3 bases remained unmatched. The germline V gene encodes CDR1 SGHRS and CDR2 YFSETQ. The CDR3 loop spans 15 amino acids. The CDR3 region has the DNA TGCGCCAGCAGCCCTAGCGGGGTTAGCACAGATACGCAGTATTTT. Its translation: CASSPSGVSTDTQYF. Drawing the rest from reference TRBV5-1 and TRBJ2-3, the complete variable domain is KAGVTQTPRYLIKTRGQQVTLSCSPISGHRSVSWYQQTPGQGLQFLFEYFSETQRNKGNFPGRFSGRQFSNSRSEMNVSTLELGDSALYLCASSPSGVSTDTQYFGPGTRLTVL.

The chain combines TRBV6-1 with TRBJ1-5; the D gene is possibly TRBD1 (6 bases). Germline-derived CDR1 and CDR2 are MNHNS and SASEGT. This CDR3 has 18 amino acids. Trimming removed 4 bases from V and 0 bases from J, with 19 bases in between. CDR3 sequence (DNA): TGTGCCAGCAGTGCAGACAGGCCCCGAAGGAATAGCAATCAGCCCCAGCATTTT. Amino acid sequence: CASSADRPRRNSNQPQHF.

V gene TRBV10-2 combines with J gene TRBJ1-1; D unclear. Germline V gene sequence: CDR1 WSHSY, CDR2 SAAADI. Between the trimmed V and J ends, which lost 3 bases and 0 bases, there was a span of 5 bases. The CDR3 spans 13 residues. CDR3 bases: TGCGCCAGCAGTGAACACATGAACACTGAAGCTTTCTTT. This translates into CASSEHMNTEAFF.

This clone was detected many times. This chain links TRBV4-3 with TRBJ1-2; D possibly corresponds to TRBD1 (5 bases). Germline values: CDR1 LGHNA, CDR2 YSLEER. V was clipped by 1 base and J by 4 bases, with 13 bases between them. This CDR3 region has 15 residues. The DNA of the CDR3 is TGCGCCAGCAGCCAAGCAGACGGGGGAGGCTATGGCTACACCTTC. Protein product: CASSQADGGGYGYTF.

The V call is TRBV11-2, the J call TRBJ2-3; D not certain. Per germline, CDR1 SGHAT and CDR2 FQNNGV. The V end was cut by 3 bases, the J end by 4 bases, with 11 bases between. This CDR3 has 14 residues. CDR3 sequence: CASSFSRSADTQYF. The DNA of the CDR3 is TGTGCCAGCAGCTTCAGCAGGTCCGCAGATACGCAGTATTTT.

The CDR3 spells CASSLEAGGQETQYF. CDR3 coding DNA: TGTGCCAGCAGCTTGGAGGCGGGGGGGCAAGAGACCCAGTACTTC. This chain uses TRBV5-6 with TRBJ2-5; 9 bases fit TRBD2. CDR1 is SGHDT, CDR2 YYEEEE, per germline. This CDR3 contains 15 residues. V shed 0 bases, J shed 2 bases, and the junction held 2 bases outside the gene matches. The full variable domain, rest sourced from reference TRBV5-6 and TRBJ2-5, is DAGVTQSPTHLIKTRGQQVTLRCSPKSGHDTVSWYQQALGQGPQFIFQYYEEEERQRGNFPDRFSGHQFPNYSSELNVNALLLGDSALYLCASSLEAGGQETQYFGPGTRLLVL.

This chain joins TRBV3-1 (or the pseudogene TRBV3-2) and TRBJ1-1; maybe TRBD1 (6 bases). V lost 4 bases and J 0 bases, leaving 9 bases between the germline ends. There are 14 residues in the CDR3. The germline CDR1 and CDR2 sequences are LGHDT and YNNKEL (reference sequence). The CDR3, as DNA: TGTGCCAGCAGCCTTACAGGGATGAACACTGAAGCTTTCTTT. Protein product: CASSLTGMNTEAFF.

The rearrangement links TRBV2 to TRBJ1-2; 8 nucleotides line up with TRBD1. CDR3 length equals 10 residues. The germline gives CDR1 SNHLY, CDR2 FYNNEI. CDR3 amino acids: CPDRADGYTF. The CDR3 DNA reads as TGTCCGGACAGGGCGGATGGCTACACCTTC.

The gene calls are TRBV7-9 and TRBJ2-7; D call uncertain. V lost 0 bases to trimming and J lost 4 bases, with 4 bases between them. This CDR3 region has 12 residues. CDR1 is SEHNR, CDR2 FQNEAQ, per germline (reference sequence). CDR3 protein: CASSLARYEQYF. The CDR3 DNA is TGTGCCAGCAGCTTAGCTCGTTACGAGCAGTACTTC. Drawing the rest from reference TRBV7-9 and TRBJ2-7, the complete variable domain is DTGVSQNPRHKITKRGQNVTFRCDPISEHNRLYWYRQTLGQGPEFLTYFQNEAQLEKSRLLSDRFSAERPKGSFSTLEIQRTEQGDSAMYLCASSLARYEQYFGPGTRLTVT.

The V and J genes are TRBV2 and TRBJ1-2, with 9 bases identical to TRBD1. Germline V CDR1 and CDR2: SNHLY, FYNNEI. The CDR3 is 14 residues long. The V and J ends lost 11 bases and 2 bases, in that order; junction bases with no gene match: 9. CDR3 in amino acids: CAGNGQGPNYGYTF. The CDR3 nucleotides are TGTGCCGGGAATGGACAGGGGCCCAACTATGGCTACACCTTC. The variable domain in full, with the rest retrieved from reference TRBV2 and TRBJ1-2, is EPEVTQTPSHQVTQMGQEVILRCVPISNHLYFYWYRQILGQKVEFLVSFYNNEISEKSEIFDDQFSVERPDGSNFTLKIRSTKLEDSAMYFCAGNGQGPNYGYTFGSGTRLTVV.

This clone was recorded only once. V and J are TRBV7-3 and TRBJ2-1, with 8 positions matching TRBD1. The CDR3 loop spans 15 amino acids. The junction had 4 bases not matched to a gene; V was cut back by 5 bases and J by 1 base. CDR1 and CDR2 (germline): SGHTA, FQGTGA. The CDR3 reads CASSARTGSYNEQFF. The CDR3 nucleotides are TGTGCCAGCAGCGCTAGGACAGGGTCCTACAATGAGCAGTTCTTC.

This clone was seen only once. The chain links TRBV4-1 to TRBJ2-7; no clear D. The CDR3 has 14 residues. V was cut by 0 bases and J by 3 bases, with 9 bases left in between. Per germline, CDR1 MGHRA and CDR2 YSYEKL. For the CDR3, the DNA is TGCGCCAGCAGCCAAGATCACCCCGGCTACGAGCAGTACTTC. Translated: CASSQDHPGYEQYF.

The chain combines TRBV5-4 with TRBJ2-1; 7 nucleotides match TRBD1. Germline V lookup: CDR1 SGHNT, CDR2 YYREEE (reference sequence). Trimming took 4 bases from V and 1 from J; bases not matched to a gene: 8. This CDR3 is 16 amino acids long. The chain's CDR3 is CASSTGTAESYNEQFF. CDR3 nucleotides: TGTGCCAGCAGCACCGGGACAGCGGAATCCTACAATGAGCAGTTCTTC.

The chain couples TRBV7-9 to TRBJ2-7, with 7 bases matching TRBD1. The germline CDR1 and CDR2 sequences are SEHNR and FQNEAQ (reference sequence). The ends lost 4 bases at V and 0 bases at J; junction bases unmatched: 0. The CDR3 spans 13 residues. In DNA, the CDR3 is TGTGCCAGCAGCTGGGACAGCTCCTACGAGCAGTACTTC. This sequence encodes CASSWDSSYEQYF. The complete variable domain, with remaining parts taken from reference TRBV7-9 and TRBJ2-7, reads DTGVSQNPRHKITKRGQNVTFRCDPISEHNRLYWYRQTLGQGPEFLTYFQNEAQLEKSRLLSDRFSAERPKGSFSTLEIQRTEQGDSAMYLCASSWDSSYEQYFGPGTRLTVT.

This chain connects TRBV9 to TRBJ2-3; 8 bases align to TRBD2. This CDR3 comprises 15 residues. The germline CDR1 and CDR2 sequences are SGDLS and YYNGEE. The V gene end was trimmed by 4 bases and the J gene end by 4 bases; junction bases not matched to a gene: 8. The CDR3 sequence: CASSLTGGRSDTQYF. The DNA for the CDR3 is TGTGCCAGCAGCTTGACGGGGGGGCGGTCAGATACGCAGTATTTT.

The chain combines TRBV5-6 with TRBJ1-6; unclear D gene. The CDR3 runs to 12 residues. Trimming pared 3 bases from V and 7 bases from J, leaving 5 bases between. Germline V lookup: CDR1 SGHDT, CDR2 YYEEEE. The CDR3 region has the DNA TGTGCCAGCAGCTCCGGGAATTCACCCCTCCACTTT. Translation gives CASSSGNSPLHF.

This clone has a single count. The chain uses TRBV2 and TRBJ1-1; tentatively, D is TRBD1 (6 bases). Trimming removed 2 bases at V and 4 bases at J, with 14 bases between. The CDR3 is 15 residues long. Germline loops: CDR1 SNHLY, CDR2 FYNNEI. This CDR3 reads CASSESGGRGTEAFF. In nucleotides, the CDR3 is TGTGCCAGCAGTGAAAGCGGGGGCAGGGGCACTGAAGCTTTCTTT.

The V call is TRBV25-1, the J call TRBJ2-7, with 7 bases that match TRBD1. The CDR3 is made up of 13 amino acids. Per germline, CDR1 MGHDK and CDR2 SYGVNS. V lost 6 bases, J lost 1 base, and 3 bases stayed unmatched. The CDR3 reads CASSPGQSYEQYF. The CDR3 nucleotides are TGTGCCAGCAGCCCGGGACAGTCCTACGAGCAGTACTTC.